A selection of T cell receptor beta chains follows, all from one sample in a study of cytomegalovirus exposure and HLA in healthy donors. TCRdb's copy holds only in-frame clones and misses some; the assay was immunoSEQ multiplex PCR. The sample lists 110,000 or so clones, roughly three quarters occurring once. Sequenced: PBMCs. These TCRs come from a male donor in good health and CMV-seronegative. Both conserved end residues are part of each CDR3. A D gene is named only where the DNA matches it firmly. The size of a clone is reported for some rows only, either as once, few or many, or as a class for expanded clones.

v_call,d_call,cdr3_length,clone_size,j_call,cdr3_aa,cdr3_nt
TRBV2,-,14,few,TRBJ2-5,CASSDGGIGETQYF,TGTGCCAGCAGTGACGGAGGGATAGGGGAGACCCAGTACTTC
TRBV28,TRBD2,17,-,TRBJ2-5,CASSLGASGSARETQYF,TGTGCCAGCAGTTTGGGGGCTAGCGGGAGTGCGAGAGAGACCCAGTACTTC
TRBV28,-,11,-,TRBJ2-7,CASSLTYEQYF,TGTGCCAGCAGCCTTACCTACGAGCAGTACTTC
TRBV4-3,-,14,-,TRBJ2-6,CASTGGSGANVLTF,TGCGCCAGCACGGGTGGGTCTGGGGCCAACGTCCTGACTTTC
TRBV11-3,-,15,-,TRBJ2-5,CASSLSRVLGETQYF,TGTGCCAGCAGCTTAAGCAGGGTCCTTGGAGAGACCCAGTACTTC
TRBV2,TRBD1,12,-,TRBJ1-1,CASSRQGWGAFF,TGTGCCAGCAGTAGACAGGGCTGGGGGGCTTTCTTT
TRBV4-1,TRBD2,15,-,TRBJ2-1,CASSQEKRSGSDEFF,TGCGCCAGCAGCCAAGAGAAAAGGAGCGGGAGTGATGAGTTCTTC
TRBV19,TRBD2,15,-,TRBJ2-7,CASSQAGLENYEQYF,TGTGCCAGTAGTCAAGCGGGACTAGAGAACTACGAGCAGTACTTC
TRBV11-2,-,15,-,TRBJ1-5,CASSLNALSNQPQHF,TGTGCCAGCAGCTTAAACGCGCTTAGCAATCAGCCCCAGCATTTT
TRBV19,-,17,-,TRBJ1-4,CASSTTLRTGTNEKLFF,TGTGCCAGTAGTACGACCTTAAGGACGGGGACTAATGAAAAACTGTTTTTT
TRBV5-1,-,14,-,TRBJ2-5,CASSLVADQETQYF,TGCGCCAGCAGCTTGGTGGCAGACCAAGAGACCCAGTACTTC
TRBV25-1,-,16,-,TRBJ2-5,CASSEYLGRTQETQYF,TGTGCCAGCAGTGAATATTTGGGGCGGACACAAGAGACCCAGTACTTC
TRBV7-9,-,14,-,TRBJ2-1,CASSHWTAYNEQFF,TGTGCCAGCAGCCACTGGACAGCCTACAATGAGCAGTTCTTC
TRBV27,-,15,-,TRBJ2-7,CASSIVGTPSYEQYF,TGTGCCAGCAGTATTGTCGGGACACCTTCCTACGAGCAGTACTTC
TRBV7-3,-,15,-,TRBJ2-6,CASSLEGAGANVLTF,TGTGCCAGCAGCTTAGAGGGGGCTGGGGCCAACGTCCTGACTTTC
TRBV18,-,16,-,TRBJ2-5,CASSPRNLDRQETQYF,TGTGCCAGCTCACCACGGAATCTGGACAGACAAGAGACCCAGTACTTC
TRBV2,TRBD1,16,-,TRBJ1-1,CASRGTVGVMNTEAFF,TGTGCCAGCAGAGGGACAGTGGGGGTCATGAACACTGAAGCTTTCTTT
TRBV25-1,-,16,few,TRBJ2-5,CASSPSSSRGQETQYF,TGTGCCAGCAGTCCCTCCTCTAGTAGGGGCCAAGAGACCCAGTACTTC
TRBV5-5,-,15,-,TRBJ2-7,CASSLADTNFYEQYF,TGTGCCAGCAGCTTGGCAGACACCAACTTCTACGAGCAGTACTTC
TRBV18,TRBD2,18,-,TRBJ2-3,CASSPPGSGRAGPDTQYF,TGTGCCAGCTCACCACCGGGGAGCGGGAGGGCCGGGCCAGATACGCAGTATTTT
TRBV10-2,TRBD2,15,few,TRBJ2-1,CASSEQAGGGDEQFF,TGCGCCAGCAGTGAGCAAGCGGGAGGGGGGGATGAGCAGTTCTTC
TRBV19,-,14,-,TRBJ1-5,CASSIDGLGQPQHF,TGTGCCAGTAGTATCGACGGCCTCGGGCAGCCCCAGCATTTT
TRBV6-1,TRBD1,11,-,TRBJ1-1,CASTVTGKAFF,TGTGCCAGCACTGTGACAGGGAAAGCTTTCTTT
TRBV7-8,TRBD2,16,-,TRBJ2-1,CASRTLAGGRNNEQFF,TGTGCCAGCAGGACACTAGCGGGAGGGCGAAACAATGAGCAGTTCTTC
TRBV11-2,-,13,-,TRBJ1-1,CASSFHPNTEAFF,TGTGCCAGCAGCTTCCATCCGAACACTGAAGCTTTCTTT
TRBV9,-,15,-,TRBJ1-4,CASSVGRGSGEKLFF,TGTGCCAGCAGCGTAGGGAGGGGAAGTGGTGAAAAACTGTTTTTT
TRBV28,-,13,-,TRBJ2-7,CASRDPSAYEQYF,TGTGCCAGCAGAGATCCTAGCGCCTACGAGCAGTACTTC
TRBV7-3,-,15,-,TRBJ2-1,CASSLYRGAENEQFF,TGTGCCAGCAGCTTATATCGGGGAGCGGAGAATGAGCAGTTCTTC
TRBV2,-,14,-,TRBJ2-7,CASRPGREPYEQYF,TGTGCCAGCAGACCAGGACGGGAGCCCTACGAGCAGTACTTC
TRBV5-8,-,14,-,TRBJ2-5,CASSLAGDQETQYF,TGTGCCAGCAGCTTGGCCGGAGACCAAGAGACCCAGTACTTC
TRBV6-5,-,15,-,TRBJ2-7,CASSYLAQGIYEQYF,TGTGCCAGCAGTTACCTCGCCCAGGGGATCTACGAGCAGTACTTC
TRBV7-2,-,14,once,TRBJ1-1,CASSSQGTSTEAFF,TGTGCCAGCAGCTCCCAGGGGACGAGCACTGAAGCTTTCTTT
TRBV5-6,-,12,once,TRBJ2-7,CASSVRGYEQYF,TGTGCCAGCAGCGTACGGGGGTATGAGCAGTACTTC
TRBV10-3,TRBD2,12,-,TRBJ2-5,CATVDGGETQYF,TGTGCCACCGTCGACGGGGGGGAGACCCAGTACTTC
TRBV19,TRBD2,14,-,TRBJ2-7,CASSISGRAYEQYF,TGTGCCAGTAGTATCAGCGGGAGGGCCTACGAGCAGTACTTC
TRBV19,TRBD2,14,-,TRBJ2-7,CASSTRLARVEQYF,TGTGCCAGTAGTACCCGACTAGCTAGAGTAGAGCAGTACTTC
TRBV28,-,14,-,TRBJ2-1,CASIKGGNYNEQFF,TGTGCCAGCATTAAGGGGGGGAACTACAATGAGCAGTTCTTC
TRBV19,-,14,-,TRBJ2-7,CASSSGVPSYEQYF,TGTGCCAGTAGTAGTGGAGTACCCTCCTACGAGCAGTACTTC
TRBV6-1,-,14,few,TRBJ2-4,CASSEGGAKNIQYF,TGTGCCAGCAGTGAAGGGGGCGCCAAAAACATTCAGTACTTC
TRBV9,TRBD2,17,-,TRBJ2-7,CASSVGVVAGDSYEQYF,TGTGCCAGCAGCGTAGGGGTCGTGGCGGGAGACTCCTACGAGCAGTACTTC
TRBV5-4,TRBD2,15,-,TRBJ2-7,CASSGTSGSSYEQYF,TGTGCCAGCAGCGGAACTAGCGGGAGCTCCTACGAGCAGTACTTC
TRBV25-1,TRBD1,15,-,TRBJ1-2,CASSAEGTGFEGYTF,TGTGCCAGCAGTGCCGAAGGGACAGGATTCGAGGGCTACACCTTC
TRBV4-1,TRBD2,13,few,TRBJ2-2,CASSLGGTGELFF,TGCGCCAGCAGCCTGGGGGGGACCGGGGAGCTGTTTTTT
TRBV6-1,TRBD2,14,-,TRBJ2-3,CASILTSGPGTQYF,TGTGCCAGCATTTTGACTAGCGGGCCCGGTACGCAGTATTTT
TRBV9,-,12,-,TRBJ2-5,CASSPRGETQYF,TGTGCCAGCAGCCCCCGGGGAGAGACCCAGTACTTC
TRBV28,-,13,-,TRBJ1-5,CASSPLSVQPQHF,TGTGCCAGCAGCCCATTGAGTGTTCAGCCCCAGCATTTT
TRBV27,TRBD1,14,-,TRBJ2-2,CASRRGQTTGELFF,TGTGCCAGCAGGAGGGGACAGACTACCGGGGAGCTGTTTTTT
TRBV6-1,-,12,-,TRBJ1-1,CASSSVGTEAFF,TGTGCCAGCAGCTCAGTTGGCACTGAAGCTTTCTTT
TRBV2,-,17,few,TRBJ2-1,CASTGTGGLANGNEQFF,TGTGCCAGCACCGGGACCGGAGGGCTAGCCAACGGGAATGAGCAGTTCTTC
TRBV28,TRBD1,14,-,TRBJ1-1,CASSMKTGVRGAFF,TGTGCCAGCAGTATGAAAACAGGGGTTCGGGGAGCTTTCTTT